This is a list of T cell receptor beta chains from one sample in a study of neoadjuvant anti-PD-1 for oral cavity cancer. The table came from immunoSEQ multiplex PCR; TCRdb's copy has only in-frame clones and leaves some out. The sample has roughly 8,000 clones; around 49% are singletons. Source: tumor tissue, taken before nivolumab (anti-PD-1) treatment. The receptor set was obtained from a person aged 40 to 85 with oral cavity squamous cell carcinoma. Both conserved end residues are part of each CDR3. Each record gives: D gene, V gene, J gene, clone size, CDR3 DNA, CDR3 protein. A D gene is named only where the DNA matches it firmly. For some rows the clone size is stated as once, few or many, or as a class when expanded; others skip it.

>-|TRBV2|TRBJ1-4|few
TGTGCCAGCAGGGAAAGGGGTTCGGCGAACGAAAAACTGTTTTTT
CASRERGSANEKLFF
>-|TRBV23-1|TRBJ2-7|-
TGCGCCAGCACAGGGGACCCACGGTACGAGCAGTACTTC
CASTGDPRYEQYF
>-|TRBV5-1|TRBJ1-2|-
TGCGCCAGCAGCATGACGGACTATGGCTACACCTTC
CASSMTDYGYTF
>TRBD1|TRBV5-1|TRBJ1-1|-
TGCGCCAGCAGGGGGGGACAGGGGATTATGAACACTGAAGCTTTCTTT
CASRGGQGIMNTEAFF
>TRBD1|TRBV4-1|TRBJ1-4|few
TGCGCCAGCAGCCAAGTGGGACAGAGGAATGAAAAACTGTTTTTT
CASSQVGQRNEKLFF
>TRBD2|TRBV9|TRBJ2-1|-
TGTGCCAGCAGCGTTAGGTGGGAGGGCCAGGATGAGCAGTTCTTC
CASSVRWEGQDEQFF
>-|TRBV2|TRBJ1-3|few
TGTGCCAGCCTTTACCAGGGGCGGGACACCATATATTTT
CASLYQGRDTIYF
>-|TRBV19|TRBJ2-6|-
TGTGCCAGTAGTGAGGGGGTTTCTGGGGCCAACGTCCTGACTTTC
CASSEGVSGANVLTF
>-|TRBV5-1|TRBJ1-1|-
TGCGCCAGCAGCTTGGTCGCCGGGGACACTGAAGCTTTCTTT
CASSLVAGDTEAFF
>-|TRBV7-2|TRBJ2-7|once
TGTGCCAGCAGCTCTGGGACGGAAACCTACGAGCAGTACTTC
CASSSGTETYEQYF
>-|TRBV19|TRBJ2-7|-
TGTGCCAGTAGTGCGCTTTCGGCGGGCGGATACGAGCAGTACTTC
CASSALSAGGYEQYF
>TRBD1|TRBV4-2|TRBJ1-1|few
TGTGCCAGCAGCCAAGAACACGACAGGGATTTCTCTGAAGCTTTCTTT
CASSQEHDRDFSEAFF
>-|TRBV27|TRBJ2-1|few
TGTGCCAGCAGTTCCGGGTCTGGGAGAGAGAATGAGCAGTTCTTC
CASSSGSGRENEQFF
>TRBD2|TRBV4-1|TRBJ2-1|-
TGCGCCAGCAGCCAAGGTGGAGCGGGGAGCTCCTACAATGAGCAGTTCTTC
CASSQGGAGSSYNEQFF
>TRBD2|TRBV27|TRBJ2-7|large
TGTGCCAGCAGTCCCGGGGGGGCCGGGAGCGAGCAGTACTTC
CASSPGGAGSEQYF
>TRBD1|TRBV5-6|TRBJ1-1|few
TGTGCCAGCAGCTGGGACAGCGGGGAAGCTTTCTTT
CASSWDSGEAFF
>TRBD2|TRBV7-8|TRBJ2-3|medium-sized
TGTGCCAGCAGCTTGGGACTAGCGGGACAAGGTACAGATACGCAGTATTTT
CASSLGLAGQGTDTQYF
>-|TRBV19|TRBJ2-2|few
TGTGCCAGTAGTATTGTACAGACTAACACCGGGGAGCTGTTTTTT
CASSIVQTNTGELFF
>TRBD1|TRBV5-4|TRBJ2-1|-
TGTGCCAGCAGCCCGAGACAGGGGGGGCATGAGCAGTTCTTC
CASSPRQGGHEQFF
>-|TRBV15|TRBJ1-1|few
TGTGCCACCAGCAGAGTAGGTGCAGGGATGGGCACTGAAGCTTTCTTT
CATSRVGAGMGTEAFF
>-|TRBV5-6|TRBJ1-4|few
TGTGCCAGCAGCTTGGAGGATGAAAAACTGTTTTTT
CASSLEDEKLFF
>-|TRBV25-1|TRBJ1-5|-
TGTGCCAGCACCTCCGGGCCCCGGGATAGTCAGCCCCAGCATTTT
CASTSGPRDSQPQHF
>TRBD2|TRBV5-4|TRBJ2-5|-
TGTGCCAGCACCCAATGGGGGGGTGGTCAAGAGACCCAGTACTTC
CASTQWGGGQETQYF
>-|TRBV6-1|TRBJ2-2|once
TGTGCCAGCAGGGACGAAGGGAACACCGGGGAGCTGTTTTTT
CASRDEGNTGELFF
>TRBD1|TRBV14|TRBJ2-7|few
TGTGCCAGCAGCCCTTTCCTGGGACAGGAATCCTACGAGCAGTACTTC
CASSPFLGQESYEQYF
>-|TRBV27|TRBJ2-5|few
TGTGCCAGCAGTCCGGAGGGCCGGGGAGAGACCCAGTACTTC
CASSPEGRGETQYF
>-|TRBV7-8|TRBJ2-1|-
TGTGCCAGCAGCCGACAGGCTGCTACGGCCAATGAGCAGTTCTTC
CASSRQAATANEQFF
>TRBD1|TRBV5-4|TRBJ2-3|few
TGTGCCAGCAGCCCTCCTGGACAGGGCATCACAGATACGCAGTATTTT
CASSPPGQGITDTQYF
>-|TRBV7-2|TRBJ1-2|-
TGTGCCAGCAGCCCGGAGGTTGTGGGCTATGGCTACACCTTC
CASSPEVVGYGYTF
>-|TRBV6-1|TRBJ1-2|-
TGTGCCAGCAGGCCAGCGCAGGGTGATGGGGGCTACACCTTC
CASRPAQGDGGYTF
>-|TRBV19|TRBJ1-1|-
TGTGCCGCTACGACGGGGATGCACACTGAAGCTTTCTTT
CAATTGMHTEAFF
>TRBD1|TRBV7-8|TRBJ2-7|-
TGTGCCAGCAGCTTTGCCGGGACAGAATACGAGCAGTACTTC
CASSFAGTEYEQYF
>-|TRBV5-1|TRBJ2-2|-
TGCGCCAGCAGCACGGACGGGACCGGGGAGCTGTTTTTT
CASSTDGTGELFF
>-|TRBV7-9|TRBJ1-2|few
TGTGCCAGCAGCCCCGAGGGAGTCTATGGCTACACCTTC
CASSPEGVYGYTF
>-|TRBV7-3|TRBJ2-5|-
TGTGCCAGCAGCTTAGTATTGGGGATAGAAGAGACCCAGTACTTC
CASSLVLGIEETQYF
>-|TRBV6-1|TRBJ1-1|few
TGTGCCAGCAGTTCAGGGCGCCCGAACACTGAAGCTTTCTTT
CASSSGRPNTEAFF
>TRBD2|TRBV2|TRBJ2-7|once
TGTGCCATCCGCGGGGGCGAGCAGTACTTC
CAIRGGEQYF
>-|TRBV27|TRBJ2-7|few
TGTGCCAACCACTTCTCCTCCCCCCGCGAGCAGTACTTC
CANHFSSPREQYF
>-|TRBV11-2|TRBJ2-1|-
TGTGCCAGCAGCCCTGGAACGGGCCCCTTTTATGAGCAGTTCTTC
CASSPGTGPFYEQFF
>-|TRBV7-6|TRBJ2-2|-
TGTGCCAGCAGCTTAGTTGGGTCCGGGGAGCTGTTTTTT
CASSLVGSGELFF
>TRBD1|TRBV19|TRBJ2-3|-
TGTGCCAGTAGTCATGACAGGGCGAGCACAGATACGCAGTATTTT
CASSHDRASTDTQYF
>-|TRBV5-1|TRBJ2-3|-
TGCGCCAGCAGCTTGAGGGGAAACACAGATACGCAGTATTTT
CASSLRGNTDTQYF
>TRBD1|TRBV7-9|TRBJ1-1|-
TGTGCCAGCAGCTTATGGACAGGGGACATCGAAGCTTTCTTT
CASSLWTGDIEAFF
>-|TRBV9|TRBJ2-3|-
TGTGCCAGCAGCGTTTTGTCCACAGATACGCAGTATTTT
CASSVLSTDTQYF
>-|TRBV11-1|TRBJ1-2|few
TGTGCCAGCAGCGCGGGACCCTCTAACTATGGCTACACCTTC
CASSAGPSNYGYTF
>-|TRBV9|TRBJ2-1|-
TGTGCCAGCAGCGCGGGTAATGAGCAGTTCTTC
CASSAGNEQFF
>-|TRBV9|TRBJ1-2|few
TGTGCCAGCAGCCCCGGGGTCCCCTATGGCTACACCTTC
CASSPGVPYGYTF
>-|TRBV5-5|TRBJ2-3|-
TGTGCCAGCAGCCAAGATAGCGGCACAGATACGCAGTATTTT
CASSQDSGTDTQYF
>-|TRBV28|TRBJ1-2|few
TGTGCCAGCAGTCGTAACTATGGCTACACCTTC
CASSRNYGYTF
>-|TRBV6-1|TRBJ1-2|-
TGTGCCAGCAGTGAAGCCCACTCGGGAACTCGTGGCTACACCTTC
CASSEAHSGTRGYTF
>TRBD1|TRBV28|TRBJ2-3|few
TGTGCCAGCAGCCCCACAGGGGGCGCAGATACGCAGTATTTT
CASSPTGGADTQYF
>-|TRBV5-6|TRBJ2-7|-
TGTGCCAGCAGCCGCGGGACTCGACCCTACGAGCAGTACTTC
CASSRGTRPYEQYF
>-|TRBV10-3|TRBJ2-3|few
TGTGCCATCAGTGATGGCACAGATACGCAGTATTTT
CAISDGTDTQYF
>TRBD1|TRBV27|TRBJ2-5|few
TGTGCCAGCAGTCCCTCCCGACAGGGAGCAAGGGAGGAGACCCAGTACTTC
CASSPSRQGAREETQYF
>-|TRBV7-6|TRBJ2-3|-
TGTGCCAGCAGCCGGCTAGCATCAGATACGCAGTATTTT
CASSRLASDTQYF
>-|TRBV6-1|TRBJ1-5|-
TGTGCCAGCAGTGGGGGACGATTGTCGGATCAGCCCCAGCATTTT
CASSGGRLSDQPQHF
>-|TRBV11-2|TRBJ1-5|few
TGTGCCAGCAGCTCCACAGGGAACTCCCGGCCCCAGCATTTT
CASSSTGNSRPQHF
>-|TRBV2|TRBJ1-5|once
TGTGCCAGCACCGGGGAGAATCAGCCCCAGCATTTT
CASTGENQPQHF
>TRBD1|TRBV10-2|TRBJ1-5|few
TGCGCCAGCGGTGGGACAGGCAGGTATCAGCCCCAGCATTTT
CASGGTGRYQPQHF
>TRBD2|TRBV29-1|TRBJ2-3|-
TGCAGCGTGAATTTCCGAGGACTAGCGGGAGCAGATACGCAGTATTTT
CSVNFRGLAGADTQYF